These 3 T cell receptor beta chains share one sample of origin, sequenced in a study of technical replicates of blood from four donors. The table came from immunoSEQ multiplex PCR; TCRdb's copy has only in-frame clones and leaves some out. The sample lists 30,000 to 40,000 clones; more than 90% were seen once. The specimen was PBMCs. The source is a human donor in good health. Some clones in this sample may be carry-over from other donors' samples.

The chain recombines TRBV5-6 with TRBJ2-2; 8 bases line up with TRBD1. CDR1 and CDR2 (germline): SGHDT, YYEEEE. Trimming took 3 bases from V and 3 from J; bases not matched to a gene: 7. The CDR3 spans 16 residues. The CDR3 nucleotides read TGTGCCAGCAGCTCTACAGGGGGTGAGGACACCGGGGAGCTGTTTTTT. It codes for CASSSTGGEDTGELFF.

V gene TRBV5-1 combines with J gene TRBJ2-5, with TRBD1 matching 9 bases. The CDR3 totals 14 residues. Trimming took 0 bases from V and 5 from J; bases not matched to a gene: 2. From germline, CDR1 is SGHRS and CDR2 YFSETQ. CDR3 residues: CASSLGTGVETQYF. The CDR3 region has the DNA TGCGCCAGCAGCTTGGGGACAGGGGTGGAGACCCAGTACTTC. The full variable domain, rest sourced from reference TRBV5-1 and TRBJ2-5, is KAGVTQTPRYLIKTRGQQVTLSCSPISGHRSVSWYQQTPGQGLQFLFEYFSETQRNKGNFPGRFSGRQFSNSRSEMNVSTLELGDSALYLCASSLGTGVETQYFGPGTRLLVL.

The CDR3 nucleotides are TGTGCCAGCAGTTACTCGAGTCCTGACACAGATACGCAGTATTTT. Translated: CASSYSSPDTDTQYF. The chain carries TRBV6-5 and TRBJ2-3, with D unclear. V was clipped by 0 bases and J by 2 bases, with 9 bases between them. Per the germline V gene, CDR1 is MNHEY and CDR2 is SVGAGI. The CDR3 contains 15 residues.